The 10 T cell receptor beta chains in this list originate from one sample, sequenced in a study of beta chain features in type 1 diabetes (dated by TCRdb to the late 2010s). The library was built by means of the immunoSEQ multiplex PCR assay. The High Capacity cDNA Reverse Transcription Kit was used to reverse transcribe all of the isolated RNA, meaning that expressed TCRB transcripts were what got sequenced. The table was pulled from immuneACCESS by TCRdb, which kept in-frame rearrangements only. Such tables lose some clones; where checked, under half of the loss comes from unresolved V genes, and the rest has no known cause. The sample profile shows approximately 380,000 clones; around 16% of them were found once. The biggest ten clones account for about 0.019% of the sample. The sequenced sample consisted of naive CD4+ T cells from blood. What this sample's cell subset or site label stands for: true naive CD4+ T cells. The receptors come from a woman between 18 and 29 years old in good health.

This chain links TRBV7-9 with TRBJ2-1; TRBD1 aligns across 10 bases. With 5 bases clipped from V and 4 bases from J, the junction kept 11 bases outside the gene matches. The CDR3 contains 17 residues. The germline gives CDR1 SEHNR, CDR2 FQNEAQ (reference sequence). The CDR3 loop is CASSPGGTGAEYNEQFF. The DNA for the CDR3 is TGTGCCAGCAGCCCAGGCGGGACAGGGGCCGAGTACAATGAGCAGTTCTTC.

The chain links TRBV9 to TRBJ2-5, with D hard to call. There are 11 residues in the CDR3. V was trimmed by 3 bases and J by 4 bases, leaving 4 bases between them. Germline CDR1 SGDLS, CDR2 YYNGEE. The CDR3 loop reads CASSARETQYF. Here the CDR3 DNA reads TGTGCCAGCAGCGCCCGAGAGACCCAGTACTTC. The full variable domain, with the rest looked up from reference TRBV9 and TRBJ2-5, is DSGVTQTPKHLITATGQRVTLRCSPRSGDLSVYWYQQSLDQGLQFLIQYYNGEERAKGNILERFSAQQFPDLHSELNLSSLELGDSALYFCASSARETQYFGPGTRLLVL.

This clone was counted between two and nine times. The CDR3 bases are TGCGCCAGCAGCTTGGTAGCGGGAGGGAACAATGAGCAGTTCTTC. This gives the protein CASSLVAGGNNEQFF. The rearrangement joins TRBV5-1 to TRBJ2-1; TRBD2 matches 11 bases. V shed 0 bases and J 5 bases; nucleotides not matched to a gene: 1. Germline V lookup: CDR1 SGHRS, CDR2 YFSETQ. The CDR3 sequence is 15 residues long.

V gene TRBV7-8 combines with J gene TRBJ2-1, with 8 positions matching TRBD2. The ends lost 5 bases at V and 8 bases at J; junction bases unmatched: 14. The CDR3 length is 16 residues. The V gene's germline CDR1 is SGHVS and CDR2 FQNEAQ. This chain's CDR3 is CASSVVTSGPTDEQFF. CDR3 DNA: TGTGCCAGCAGCGTGGTCACTAGCGGTCCGACTGATGAGCAGTTCTTC. The full variable domain, with the rest looked up from reference TRBV7-8 and TRBJ2-1, is GAGVSQSPRYKVAKRGQDVALRCDPISGHVSLFWYQQALGQGPEFLTYFQNEAQLDKSGLPSDRFFAERPEGSVSTLKIQRTQQEDSAVYLCASSVVTSGPTDEQFFGPGTRLTVL.

This clone has more than one count but fewer than ten. The chain combines TRBV5-1 with TRBJ2-5, with 14 bases lining up with TRBD2. V trimming: 4 bases; J trimming: 5 bases; junction bases outside the gene matches: 16. This CDR3 comprises 19 residues. Germline V CDR1 and CDR2: SGHRS, YFSETQ. CDR3 bases: TGCGCCAGCAGCACCCGCTCCGGGACTAGCGGGAGTATTCAGGAGACCCAGTACTTC. Amino acids: CASSTRSGTSGSIQETQYF.

This chain uses TRBV9 with TRBJ2-2; possibly TRBD1 for D (5 bases). V lost 1 base and J lost 2, with 15 bases in between. The CDR3 sequence is 17 residues long. The germline V gene encodes CDR1 SGDLS and CDR2 YYNGEE. The CDR3 is CASSVPYGHPNTGELFF. DNA of the CDR3: TGTGCCAGCAGCGTACCCTACGGACACCCTAACACCGGGGAGCTGTTTTTT.

This clone turned up a few times. The rearrangement uses TRBV2 and TRBJ2-1; possibly TRBD1 for D (5 bases). V was shortened by 4 bases and J by 2 bases, with 12 bases between the two germline ends. The CDR3 length is 15 residues. Germline CDR1 and CDR2: SNHLY and FYNNEI. CDR3: CASSASGITYNEQFF. The CDR3 DNA is TGTGCCAGCAGTGCATCAGGGATCACCTACAATGAGCAGTTCTTC.

This clone turned up a few times. J is TRBJ2-4 and V is TRBV7-2; D remains unclear. Trimming left V 4 bases short and J 7 bases short, with 23 bases between. Germline V gene data show CDR1 as SGHTA and CDR2 as FQGNSA. The CDR3 extends over 17 amino acids. CDR3 sequence (DNA): TGTGCCAGCAGCTCCGCGTTGGGCGTCTATCGCAGGAACATTCAGTACTTC. Translation gives CASSSALGVYRRNIQYF.

The chain recombines TRBV4-2 with TRBJ2-1, with 14 bases identical to TRBD2. The CDR3 loop spans 18 amino acids. V dropped 0 bases and J dropped 1; count of bases not matched to a gene: 2. Germline-derived CDR1 and CDR2 are LGHNA and YNFKEQ. The CDR3 reads CASSQEGLAGESYNEQFF. The CDR3 coding sequence is TGTGCCAGCAGCCAAGAGGGACTAGCGGGAGAATCCTACAATGAGCAGTTCTTC.

The rearrangement joins TRBV2 to TRBJ2-3, with 11 nucleotides matching TRBD2. The CDR3 is made up of 16 amino acids. Per the germline V gene, CDR1 is SNHLY and CDR2 is FYNNEI. The V segment lost 7 bases and the J segment 0 bases; nucleotides outside the gene matches: 6. CDR3 DNA: TGTGCCAGCACTGAGACTAGCGGGGTTAGCACAGATACGCAGTATTTT. Translation: CASTETSGVSTDTQYF.